Listed below are T cell receptor beta chains from one sample, sequenced in a study of blood T cell repertoires in COVID-19. The table came from immunoSEQ multiplex PCR; TCRdb's copy has only in-frame clones and leaves some out. The sample has about 130,000 clones; about 79% are singletons. The sample was peripheral blood. Source of these receptors: a middle-aged man with active or convalescent COVID-19. Each CDR3 is given with its conserved first and last residue. D genes are given only for firm matches. Clone size is given for some rows only: seen once, a few or many times, or a class if the clone is expanded.

D gene: TRBD1; CDR3 length: 14; J gene: TRBJ1-5; clone size: few; V gene: TRBV5-4; CDR3 DNA: TGTGCCAGCAGCGCGGGACAGAACAATCAGCCCCAGCATTTT; CDR3 protein: CASSAGQNNQPQHF
D gene: TRBD2; CDR3 length: 17; J gene: TRBJ2-3; clone size: NA; V gene: TRBV5-5; CDR3 DNA: TGTGCCAGCAGCCAGGGACTAGCGGGAGATTCCACAGATACGCAGTATTTT; CDR3 protein: CASSQGLAGDSTDTQYF
D gene: TRBD1; CDR3 length: 16; J gene: TRBJ2-4; clone size: NA; V gene: TRBV2; CDR3 DNA: TGTGCCAGTAGGGGGCAGGGGGTGAGTTTGGAAAACATTCAGTACTTC; CDR3 protein: CASRGQGVSLENIQYF
D gene: NA; CDR3 length: 15; J gene: TRBJ2-1; clone size: NA; V gene: TRBV28; CDR3 DNA: TGTGCCAGCAGTTTAGGAACTAGCCAGGTGGATGAGCAGTTCTTC; CDR3 protein: CASSLGTSQVDEQFF
D gene: NA; CDR3 length: 14; J gene: TRBJ1-6; clone size: once; V gene: TRBV6-5; CDR3 DNA: TGTGCCAGCACCACAGGGACGGCCTATTCACCCCTCCACTTT; CDR3 protein: CASTTGTAYSPLHF
D gene: NA; CDR3 length: 15; J gene: TRBJ2-1; clone size: NA; V gene: TRBV7-9; CDR3 DNA: TGTGCCAGCAGCTCCCTAACGACTAGTATGAATGAGCAGTTCTTC; CDR3 protein: CASSSLTTSMNEQFF
D gene: NA; CDR3 length: 16; J gene: TRBJ1-2; clone size: NA; V gene: TRBV30; CDR3 DNA: TGTGCCTGGAGAACAGGACAGACAATTGCTAACTATGGCTACACCTTC; CDR3 protein: CAWRTGQTIANYGYTF
D gene: TRBD2; CDR3 length: 15; J gene: TRBJ2-1; clone size: NA; V gene: TRBV7-2; CDR3 DNA: TGTGCCAGCAGTCCCAGACTAGCGGTCACCAATGAGCAGTTCTTC; CDR3 protein: CASSPRLAVTNEQFF
D gene: NA; CDR3 length: 15; J gene: TRBJ2-6; clone size: NA; V gene: TRBV27; CDR3 DNA: TGTGCCAGCAGTCTCACAAGAACTGGGGCCAACGTCCTGACTTTC; CDR3 protein: CASSLTRTGANVLTF
D gene: TRBD2; CDR3 length: 14; J gene: TRBJ2-1; clone size: NA; V gene: TRBV19; CDR3 DNA: TGTGCCAGTACCCCTGTAGCGGGGACCATGGAGCAGTTCTTC; CDR3 protein: CASTPVAGTMEQFF
D gene: TRBD2; CDR3 length: 14; J gene: TRBJ2-3; clone size: NA; V gene: TRBV5-1; CDR3 DNA: TGCGCCAGCAGCTTGGAAGGCGGGAGAGATACGCAGTATTTT; CDR3 protein: CASSLEGGRDTQYF
D gene: NA; CDR3 length: 14; J gene: TRBJ2-7; clone size: NA; V gene: TRBV7-9; CDR3 DNA: TGTGCCAGCAGCTTCGGAGGAACAGGGTACGAGCAGTACTTC; CDR3 protein: CASSFGGTGYEQYF
D gene: TRBD1; CDR3 length: 16; J gene: TRBJ1-1; clone size: NA; V gene: TRBV9; CDR3 DNA: TGTGCCAGCAGCCGCGACAGGGAAGGATTTTACACTGAAGCTTTCTTT; CDR3 protein: CASSRDREGFYTEAFF
D gene: NA; CDR3 length: 15; J gene: TRBJ1-2; clone size: NA; V gene: TRBV27; CDR3 DNA: TGTGCCAGCAGGAAACAGGGATTGGGAAACTATGGCTACACCTTC; CDR3 protein: CASRKQGLGNYGYTF
D gene: NA; CDR3 length: 15; J gene: TRBJ2-2; clone size: NA; V gene: TRBV5-5; CDR3 DNA: TGTGCCAGCAGCTTTTTAGGGGGAAACACCGGGGAGCTGTTTTTT; CDR3 protein: CASSFLGGNTGELFF
D gene: NA; CDR3 length: 13; J gene: TRBJ1-2; clone size: NA; V gene: TRBV21-1; CDR3 DNA: TGTGCCAGCAGCAAAGGACAAAACTATGGCTACACCTTC; CDR3 protein: CASSKGQNYGYTF
D gene: TRBD1; CDR3 length: 14; J gene: TRBJ1-2; clone size: once; V gene: TRBV2; CDR3 DNA: TGTGCCAGCGGGACAGGGGTCGGGGACTATGGCTACACCTTC; CDR3 protein: CASGTGVGDYGYTF
D gene: NA; CDR3 length: 14; J gene: TRBJ1-4; clone size: NA; V gene: TRBV28; CDR3 DNA: TGTGCCAGCAGTTTAAACGGGGGGCCTGAAAAACTGTTTTTT; CDR3 protein: CASSLNGGPEKLFF
D gene: TRBD2; CDR3 length: 17; J gene: TRBJ2-5; clone size: NA; V gene: TRBV6-4; CDR3 DNA: TGTGCCAGCAGTGACTCAGCGTGGGAGGGATGCCAAGAGACCCAGTACTTC; CDR3 protein: CASSDSAWEGCQETQYF
D gene: NA; CDR3 length: 15; J gene: TRBJ2-1; clone size: NA; V gene: TRBV19; CDR3 DNA: TGTGCCAGTAGTATCAATCGGGAGACCTACAATGAGCAGTTCTTC; CDR3 protein: CASSINRETYNEQFF
D gene: NA; CDR3 length: 15; J gene: TRBJ2-1; clone size: many; V gene: TRBV6-5; CDR3 DNA: TGTGCCAGCAGTTACGGGGGGAGAAGTCTCAATGAGCAGTTCTTC; CDR3 protein: CASSYGGRSLNEQFF
D gene: TRBD1; CDR3 length: 12; J gene: TRBJ1-4; clone size: NA; V gene: TRBV29-1; CDR3 DNA: TGCAGCGGCAGGGGGGCTAATGAAAAACTGTTTTTT; CDR3 protein: CSGRGANEKLFF